This paragraph reports one T cell receptor (beta chain). What it recognizes is unknown. This entry comes from a study of CD8 T cells in ankylosing spondylitis. Libraries of TCR beta came from quantitative 5'-RACE with molecular barcodes. TCRdb analysed the 5' RACE reads with MiXCR anew, one entry per CDR3 protein. The data hold a few hundred thousand distinct CDR3 sequences, with 7% to 9% observed a single time. Study results and limitations: There was a TCR beta motif, made of several highly homologous variants, that appeared characteristic of ankylosing spondylitis blood.

Germline V lookup: CDR1 MNHNS, CDR2 SASEGT. CDR3 size: 14 residues. V was clipped by 8 bases and J by 1 base, with 11 bases between them. The J gene is TRBJ2-2, the V gene TRBV6-1, with D perhaps TRBD2 (6 bases). Sequencing was carried out using blood, either unsorted or a sorted T cell fraction (not recorded which). The source is a male donor with ankylosing spondylitis. The CDR3 is CASPPGRNTGELFF. CDR3 nucleotides: TGTGCCAGCCCCCCCGGGAGGAACACCGGGGAGCTGTTTTTT.